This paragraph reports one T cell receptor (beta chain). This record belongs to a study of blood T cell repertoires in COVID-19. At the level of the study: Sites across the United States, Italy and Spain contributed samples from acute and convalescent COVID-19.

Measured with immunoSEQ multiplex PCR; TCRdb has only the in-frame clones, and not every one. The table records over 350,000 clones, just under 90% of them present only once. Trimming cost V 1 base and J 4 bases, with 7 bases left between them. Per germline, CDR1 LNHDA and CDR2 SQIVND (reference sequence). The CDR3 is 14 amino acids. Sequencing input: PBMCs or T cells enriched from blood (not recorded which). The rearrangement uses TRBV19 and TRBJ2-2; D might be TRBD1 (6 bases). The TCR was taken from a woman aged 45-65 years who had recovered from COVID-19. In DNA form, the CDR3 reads TGTGCCAGTAGTATAGGAGGGGGCACCGGGGAGCTGTTTTTT. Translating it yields CASSIGGGTGELFF.